The 24 T cell receptor beta chains given below trace back to one sample, sequenced in a study of Ad26.COV2.S vaccination and SARS-CoV-2 variants. Some clones are missing from TCRdb's copy, which holds only in-frame ones; the method was immunoSEQ multiplex PCR. The sample lists hundreds of thousands of clones; about 85% were seen once. Treatment here: some 20 received Ad26.COV2.S at low or high dose, single or two shots; roughly five received placebo; per-sample allocation not given. Sampling took place 63 days after the first vaccine or placebo injection. Sequencing used peripheral blood, obtained in a trial of Ad26.COV2.S vaccine versus placebo. Receptor source: a person aged 18 to 59 who received the Ad26.COV2.S COVID-19 vaccine or a placebo.

The chain joins TRBV18 to TRBJ2-2; D uncertain. V shed 0 bases and J shed 2 bases, with 10 bases lying between them. The germline CDR1 and CDR2 sequences are KGHSH and LQKENI. CDR3 length: 16 residues. CDR3 nucleotides: TGTGCCAGCTCACCACCGGGAATGGTCAACACCGGGGAGCTGTTTTTT. Translated, it gives CASSPPGMVNTGELFF. Full variable domain (outside the CDR3, taken from reference TRBV18 and TRBJ2-2): NAGVMQNPRHLVRRRGQEARLRCSPMKGHSHVYWYRQLPEEGLKFMVYLQKENIIDESGMPKERFSAEFPKEGPSILRIQQVVRGDSAAYFCASSPPGMVNTGELFFGEGSRLTVL.

This chain uses TRBV5-4 with TRBJ1-2, with D perhaps TRBD1 (6 bases). This CDR3 has 13 amino acids. With 4 bases removed from V and 4 bases from J, the gap between germline ends came to 11 bases. The germline V gene encodes CDR1 SGHNT and CDR2 YYREEE (reference sequence). Written as DNA, the CDR3 is TGTGCCAGCAGCCAACAGGGTGGCTATGGCTACACCTTC. Its protein product is CASSQQGGYGYTF.

As for this clone: One junction end does not reproduce the germline sequence, and a read error may be involved. This chain uses TRBV7-8 with TRBJ2-2; TRBD2 might be the D (6 bases). Per germline, CDR1 SGHVS and CDR2 FQNEAQ. The CDR3 is 13 residues long. CDR3 in amino acids: CASSFNDRGKLFF. The CDR3 DNA reads as TGTGCCAGCAGCTTCAACGACCGCGGGAAGCTGTTTTTT. Full variable domain (rest looked up from reference TRBV7-8 and TRBJ2-2): GAGVSQSPRYKVAKRGQDVALRCDPISGHVSLFWYQQALGQGPEFLTYFQNEAQLDKSGLPSDRFFAERPEGSVSTLKIQRTQQEDSAVYLCASSFNDRGKLFFGEGSRLTVL.

This chain connects TRBV11-1 to TRBJ1-6, with D possibly matching TRBD1 (5 bases). Trimming shortened V by 3 bases and J by 7 bases, and 13 bases separated the two germline ends. The CDR3 consists of 15 residues. The germline V gene has CDR1 SGHAT and CDR2 FQDESV (reference sequence). Written as DNA, the CDR3 is TGTGCCAGCAGCTTGCCCCAGGGAACAAATTCACCCCTCCACTTT. Residues: CASSLPQGTNSPLHF.

The chain combines TRBV5-4 with TRBJ1-1; TRBD1 might be the D (5 bases). Germline CDR1 reads SGHNT; CDR2 reads YYREEE (reference sequence). The CDR3 contains 15 residues. V gave up 2 bases and J gave up 3 bases, with 14 bases separating them. The CDR3 DNA reads as TGTGCCAGCAGCTTCGGGGCAGGACTGGACACTGAAGCTTTCTTT. As protein: CASSFGAGLDTEAFF.

This chain connects TRBV4-1 to TRBJ2-6; D is undetermined. From germline, CDR1 is MGHRA and CDR2 YSYEKL. Trimming removed 4 bases from V and 1 base from J, with 11 bases in between. This CDR3 has 16 residues. The CDR3 here is CASSPPRNSGANVLTF. CDR3 bases: TGCGCCAGCAGCCCCCCCCGGAATTCTGGGGCCAACGTCCTGACTTTC.

The chain links TRBV5-6 to TRBJ1-5; the D gene is possibly TRBD1 (6 bases). The CDR3 length is 16 residues. The V gene's germline CDR1 is SGHDT and CDR2 YYEEEE. V was trimmed by 2 bases and J by 6 bases, leaving 18 bases between them. CDR3 protein: CASSFTGGPVSQPQHF. The CDR3, as DNA: TGTGCCAGCAGCTTTACGGGGGGCCCAGTCAGTCAGCCCCAGCATTTT.

This rearrangement joins TRBV7-8 to TRBJ1-1; maybe TRBD1 (5 bases). The V and J ends lost 5 bases and 1 base respectively, with 11 bases between them. This CDR3 contains 14 residues. From germline, CDR1 is SGHVS and CDR2 FQNEAQ. This CDR3 reads CASSEGRKNTEAFF. CDR3 DNA sequence: TGTGCCAGCAGCGAGGGACGGAAGAACACTGAAGCTTTCTTT. Complete variable domain (other parts from reference TRBV7-8 and TRBJ1-1): GAGVSQSPRYKVAKRGQDVALRCDPISGHVSLFWYQQALGQGPEFLTYFQNEAQLDKSGLPSDRFFAERPEGSVSTLKIQRTQQEDSAVYLCASSEGRKNTEAFFGQGTRLTVV.

The chain recombines TRBV9 with TRBJ2-1; D possibly corresponds to TRBD1 (6 bases). From germline, CDR1 is SGDLS and CDR2 YYNGEE. Trimming shortened V by 0 bases and J by 4 bases, and 14 bases separated the two germline ends. This CDR3 region has 16 residues. In nucleotides, the CDR3 is TGTGCCAGCAGCGTAGAGGGACAACCTCCATACAATGAGCAGTTCTTC. Translating gives CASSVEGQPPYNEQFF.

This clone was seen a few times. The identical CDR3 is also encoded by other nucleotide sequences in the sample. The chain links TRBV7-6 to TRBJ1-5; D gene uncertain. The CDR3 is 14 amino acids. Germline V gene sequence: CDR1 SGHVS, CDR2 FNYEAQ. Trimming removed 0 bases from V and 0 bases from J, with 3 bases in between. Here the CDR3 reads CASSLAGSNQPQHF. The CDR3 DNA reads TGTGCCAGCAGCTTAGCGGGTAGCAATCAGCCCCAGCATTTT.

V and J are TRBV6-2 or TRBV6-3 and TRBJ1-5; D remains ambiguous. Germline lookup yields CDR1 MNHEY and CDR2 SVGEGT. The CDR3 is made up of 15 amino acids. With 3 bases removed from V and 5 bases from J, the gap between germline ends came to 14 bases. The CDR3 region is CASSYGQTTYQPQHF. CDR3 nucleotides: TGTGCCAGCAGTTATGGGCAGACAACTTATCAGCCCCAGCATTTT.

The V gene is TRBV11-2, the J gene TRBJ1-4; tentatively, D is TRBD1 (6 bases). V was trimmed by 0 bases and J by 7 bases, leaving 18 bases between them. Germline V gene sequence: CDR1 SGHAT, CDR2 FQNNGV. The length of the CDR3 is 17 residues. In DNA form, the CDR3 reads TGTGCCAGCAGCTTAGATGGTGCAGGGGTTATGAGTGAAAAACTGTTTTTT. Translating it yields CASSLDGAGVMSEKLFF.

V usage is TRBV7-3 and J usage is TRBJ2-7; D is perhaps TRBD1 (6 bases). The CDR3 totals 16 residues. With 5 bases removed from V and 7 bases from J, the gap between germline ends came to 24 bases. CDR1 is SGHTA, CDR2 FQGTGA, per germline. Here the CDR3 reads CASSGQGSVVLSEQYF. The CDR3 DNA reads as TGTGCCAGCAGCGGCCAGGGGTCGGTAGTGCTTTCAGAGCAGTACTTC.

V and J are TRBV30 and TRBJ1-2, with TRBD1 identical over 8 bases. Per the germline V gene, CDR1 is GTSNPN and CDR2 is SVGIG (reference sequence). This CDR3 has 13 residues. The V and J ends lost 5 bases and 4 bases, in that order; junction bases with no gene match: 6. The CDR3: CAWRTGLSYGYTF. CDR3 coding DNA: TGTGCCTGGCGGACAGGGTTATCCTATGGCTACACCTTC.

The chain combines TRBV11-2 with TRBJ2-5; 11 nucleotides align to TRBD2. Trimming took 6 bases from V and 5 from J; bases not matched to a gene: 5. This CDR3 has 14 amino acids. Germline loops: CDR1 SGHAT, CDR2 FQNNGV. For the CDR3, the DNA is TGTGCCAGCAGGGTTAGCGGGGGGGCGGAGACCCAGTACTTC. This gives the protein CASRVSGGAETQYF.

V and J are TRBV5-6 and TRBJ2-1, with 7 bases that match TRBD2. There are 14 residues in the CDR3. V was pared by 2 bases and J by 4 bases, with 3 bases of the junction left unmatched. In germline, CDR1 is SGHDT, CDR2 YYEEEE. The DNA of the CDR3 is TGTGCCAGCAGCTTAGAGGGAGGGTACAATGAGCAGTTCTTC. Protein: CASSLEGGYNEQFF. The whole variable domain, filled in from reference TRBV5-6 and TRBJ2-1, reads DAGVTQSPTHLIKTRGQQVTLRCSPKSGHDTVSWYQQALGQGPQFIFQYYEEEERQRGNFPDRFSGHQFPNYSSELNVNALLLGDSALYLCASSLEGGYNEQFFGPGTRLTVL.

The chain is built from TRBV27 and TRBJ1-5; the D gene is possibly TRBD1 (6 bases). CDR1 is MNHEY and CDR2 is SMNVEV in the germline V gene (reference sequence). V shed 5 bases and J shed 5 bases, with 13 bases lying between them. CDR3 length: 14 amino acids. The CDR3 DNA sequence: TGTGCCAGCAGTGCCCGCGGGGGCGATCAGCCCCAGCATTTT. Its translation is CASSARGGDQPQHF.

The table lists this clone with a few counts. The rearrangement links TRBV7-9 to TRBJ1-1, with 10 positions matching TRBD1. CDR1 is SEHNR, CDR2 FQNEAQ, per germline (reference sequence). The V gene end was trimmed by 5 bases and the J gene end by 2 bases; junction bases not matched to a gene: 2. This CDR3 spans 14 amino acids. In DNA form, the CDR3 reads TGTGCCAGCAGCAGGACAGGGGGAAACACTGAAGCTTTCTTT. It translates to CASSRTGGNTEAFF.

V gene TRBV27 combines with J gene TRBJ1-5; 7 bases map to TRBD1. Germline V CDR1 and CDR2: MNHEY, SMNVEV (reference sequence). Trimming cost V 3 bases and J 3 bases; bases outside gene matches: 2. The CDR3 has 14 amino acids. CDR3 loop: CASSFQGVNQPQHF. CDR3 nucleotide sequence: TGTGCCAGCAGTTTTCAGGGGGTCAATCAGCCCCAGCATTTT.

The rearrangement links TRBV10-3 to TRBJ1-1; no clear D gene. V lost 0 bases and J 0 bases, leaving 14 bases between the germline ends. CDR1 ENHRY and CDR2 SYGVKD come from the germline V gene. This CDR3 contains 17 residues. The CDR3 reads CAISESSPFRMNTEAFF. The CDR3 coding sequence is TGTGCCATCAGTGAGTCGAGCCCCTTTCGGATGAACACTGAAGCTTTCTTT.

The genes are TRBV7-9 and TRBJ1-1; D ambiguous. Trimming took 6 bases from V and 2 from J, leaving 10 bases between them. This CDR3 has 13 amino acids. The V gene's germline CDR1 is SEHNR and CDR2 FQNEAQ (reference sequence). The CDR3 is CASRVEINTEAFF. The CDR3 bases are TGTGCCAGCAGAGTAGAGATAAACACTGAAGCTTTCTTT.

The V call is TRBV7-3, the J call TRBJ2-2; the match to TRBD2 covers 10 bases. V shed 8 bases, J shed 7 bases, and the junction held 10 bases outside the gene matches. The V gene's germline CDR1 is SGHTA and CDR2 FQGTGA. The CDR3 contains 15 residues. CDR3 protein: CASPGSGGVNGELFF. The CDR3 DNA follows: TGTGCCAGCCCCGGCAGCGGGGGGGTCAACGGGGAGCTGTTTTTT.

The CDR3: CASSYSGAPGQETQYF. CDR3 nucleotides: TGTGCCAGCAGTTACTCGGGCGCGCCGGGGCAAGAGACCCAGTACTTC. J is TRBJ2-5 and V is TRBV6-5; D is possibly TRBD2 (5 bases). Trimming took off 0 bases at V and 2 bases at J, with 13 bases between the two ends. This CDR3 has 16 amino acids. Germline V gene lookup returns CDR1 MNHEY and CDR2 SVGAGI.

The chain employs TRBV11-1 and TRBJ2-3; 12 bases align to TRBD1. CDR3 length equals 15 residues. CDR1 is SGHAT, CDR2 FQDESV, per germline (reference sequence). V lost 5 bases to trimming and J lost 7 bases; unmatched junction nucleotides: 7. In nucleotides, the CDR3 is TGTGCCAGCAGCAGCGGGACAGGGGGCATATATACGCAGTATTTT. Encoded protein: CASSSGTGGIYTQYF.